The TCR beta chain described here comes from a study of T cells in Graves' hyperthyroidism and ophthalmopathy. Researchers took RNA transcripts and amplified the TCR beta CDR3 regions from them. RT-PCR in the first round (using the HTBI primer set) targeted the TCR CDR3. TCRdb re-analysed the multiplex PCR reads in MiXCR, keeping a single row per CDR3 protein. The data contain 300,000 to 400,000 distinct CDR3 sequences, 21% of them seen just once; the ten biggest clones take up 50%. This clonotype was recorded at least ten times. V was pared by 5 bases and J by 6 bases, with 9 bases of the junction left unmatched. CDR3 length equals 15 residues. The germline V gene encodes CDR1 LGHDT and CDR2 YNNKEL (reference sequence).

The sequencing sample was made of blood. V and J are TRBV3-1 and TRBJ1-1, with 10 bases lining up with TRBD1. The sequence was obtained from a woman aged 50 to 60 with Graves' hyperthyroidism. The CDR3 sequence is CASSGTGVIGSEAFF. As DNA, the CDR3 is TGTGCCAGCAGCGGGACAGGGGTCATCGGGTCTGAAGCTTTCTTT.